Listed below are T cell receptor beta chains from one sample, sequenced in a study of cytomegalovirus exposure and HLA in healthy donors. The protocol was immunoSEQ multiplex PCR, while the TCRdb copy is restricted to in-frame clones and leaves out a portion. This sample has about 110,000 clones, with 74% found just once. The source material was PBMCs. Source of these receptors: a man aged 45-60 years in good health and CMV-seropositive. The CDR3 runs from the conserved cysteine through the conserved F or W. D genes are given only for firm matches. Expanded clones get a size class; other rows say once, few or many, or leave the size out.

len	j_gene	abundance	d_gene	v_gene	CDR3aa	CDR3nt
13	TRBJ1-2	.	TRBD1	TRBV9	CASSYGTGDGYTF	TGTGCCAGCAGCTACGGGACAGGGGATGGCTACACCTTC
15	TRBJ1-5	few	.	TRBV10-3	CAMFLGTFSNQPQHF	TGTGCCATGTTCCTCGGGACTTTTAGCAATCAGCCCCAGCATTTT
14	TRBJ1-6	few	.	TRBV13	CASSLRRDNSPLHF	TGTGCCAGCAGCTTACGGAGAGATAATTCACCCCTCCACTTT
16	TRBJ2-3	.	TRBD2	TRBV18	CASSPPTSGLTDTQYF	TGTGCCAGCTCACCACCTACTAGCGGCCTCACAGATACGCAGTATTTT
15	TRBJ2-3	.	TRBD1	TRBV5-4	CASSLKRTGGDTQYF	TGTGCCAGCAGCTTGAAAAGGACAGGGGGAGATACGCAGTATTTT
14	TRBJ2-7	.	.	TRBV19	CASNNRDSLSRQYF	TGTGCCAGTAACAACCGGGACTCCCTATCTCGGCAGTACTTC
18	TRBJ2-5	.	.	TRBV5-6	CASSPPSPLGRPGETQYF	TGTGCCAGCAGCCCGCCCTCCCCCTTGGGCAGACCGGGGGAGACCCAGTACTTC
14	TRBJ2-5	.	TRBD1	TRBV5-6	CASSRTGGGETQYF	TGTGCCAGCAGCCGGACAGGGGGCGGGGAGACCCAGTACTTC
15	TRBJ2-7	.	.	TRBV5-5	CASSSQGGGKGEQYF	TGTGCCAGCAGCTCTCAGGGAGGGGGTAAGGGCGAGCAGTACTTC
15	TRBJ2-3	.	TRBD1	TRBV6-1	CASSWDRGRGDTQYF	TGTGCCAGCAGTTGGGACAGGGGGCGGGGAGATACGCAGTATTTT
14	TRBJ1-6	.	.	TRBV27	CASSFSGGRSPLHF	TGTGCCAGCAGTTTTTCGGGGGGCCGGTCACCCCTCCACTTT
14	TRBJ2-5	.	.	TRBV5-5	CASSLGLSQETQYF	TGTGCCAGCAGCTTGGGTCTCAGCCAAGAGACCCAGTACTTC
19	TRBJ2-4	.	TRBD1	TRBV10-3	CAISGGTGTGSLAKNIQYF	TGTGCCATCAGTGGGGGGACAGGGACCGGATCTCTAGCCAAAAACATTCAGTACTTC
15	TRBJ1-1	.	TRBD1	TRBV18	CASSLGGQVDTEAFF	TGTGCCAGCTCACTAGGGGGACAGGTTGACACTGAAGCTTTCTTT
14	TRBJ2-3	.	TRBD2	TRBV7-3	CASSPGGWEDTQYF	TGTGCCAGCAGCCCGGGGGGATGGGAAGATACGCAGTATTTT
15	TRBJ2-1	.	TRBD2	TRBV15	CATSREGREAGEQFF	TGTGCCACCAGCAGAGAAGGGCGGGAGGCCGGTGAGCAGTTCTTC
14	TRBJ2-3	once	.	TRBV2	CASSVSSQEDTQYF	TGTGCCAGCAGTGTATCCTCTCAGGAAGATACGCAGTATTTT
18	TRBJ1-2	.	TRBD1	TRBV5-1	CASSGLGGTAPSHYGYTF	TGCGCCAGCAGCGGCCTTGGCGGGACAGCGCCCTCTCACTATGGCTACACCTTC
16	TRBJ2-5	.	TRBD2	TRBV7-9	CASSRLAGTRQETQYF	TGTGCCAGCAGCCGACTAGCCGGGACGAGACAGGAGACCCAGTACTTC
14	TRBJ2-7	.	TRBD1	TRBV5-1	CASSTGQGAVEQYF	TGCGCCAGCAGCACGGGACAGGGGGCGGTGGAGCAGTACTTC
14	TRBJ2-7	.	TRBD2	TRBV6-5	CASSQAGGPYEQYF	TGTGCCAGCAGCCAAGCGGGGGGGCCCTACGAGCAGTACTTC
15	TRBJ2-3	.	.	TRBV7-3	CASSPTPGSTDTQYF	TGTGCCAGCAGCCCGACGCCCGGGAGCACAGATACGCAGTATTTT
15	TRBJ2-7	.	TRBD1	TRBV6-6	CASSYSGTGTYEQYF	TGTGCCAGCAGTTACTCGGGGACAGGGACCTACGAGCAGTACTTC
10	TRBJ2-7	.	.	TRBV7-9	CASTRGEQYF	TGTGCCAGCACCCGAGGCGAGCAGTACTTC
14	TRBJ2-3	.	.	TRBV9	CASSPRAGRDTQYF	TGTGCCAGCAGCCCCCGCGCAGGGAGGGATACGCAGTATTTT
14	TRBJ1-6	.	.	TRBV19	CASSPWRPNSPLHF	TGTGCCAGTAGTCCCTGGAGGCCTAATTCACCCCTCCACTTT
14	TRBJ2-1	.	TRBD1	TRBV6-5	CASSRTGAYNEQFF	TGTGCCAGCAGTCGGACAGGGGCCTACAATGAGCAGTTCTTC
15	TRBJ1-4	.	TRBD1	TRBV27	CASSLRRGRDEKLFF	TGTGCCAGCAGTTTGCGCAGGGGGCGGGATGAAAAACTGTTTTTT
16	TRBJ2-3	.	TRBD2	TRBV2	CASSEVAGGGSDTQYF	TGTGCCAGCAGTGAAGTAGCGGGGGGCGGATCAGATACGCAGTATTTT
14	TRBJ2-5	.	TRBD1	TRBV2	CASTWDRGQETQYF	TGTGCCAGCACATGGGACAGGGGCCAAGAGACCCAGTACTTC